This entry lists 23 T cell receptor beta chains sequenced from one sample in a study of cytomegalovirus exposure and HLA in healthy donors. The primer mix had 60 Vbeta and 13 Jbeta primers. Generated by immunoSEQ multiplex PCR, the TCRdb table keeps only in-frame clones and is missing some. Among about 120,000 clones, over 75% were seen once, and the ten largest hold roughly 1.5%. Sequences were obtained from PBMCs. The origin of the receptors is a woman between 18 and 30 years old in good health and CMV-seronegative.

On this clone itself: Other nucleotide sequences from this sample produce the same CDR3. This sequence joins TRBV6-5 and TRBJ2-5; D perhaps matches TRBD2 (6 bases). The CDR3 consists of 15 residues. Trimming took off 5 bases at V and 4 bases at J, with 17 bases between the two ends. In germline, CDR1 is MNHEY, CDR2 SVGAGI. CDR3 loop: CASSRGILRRETQYF. The CDR3 DNA follows: TGTGCCAGCAGTCGGGGGATTCTCCGGCGAGAGACCCAGTACTTC.

With respect to this clone: This sample includes further DNA sequences coding for the same CDR3. The rearrangement uses TRBV19 and TRBJ2-1, with 8 bases lining up with TRBD2. This CDR3 spans 16 amino acids. The junction had 11 bases not matched to a gene; V was cut back by 3 bases and J by 7 bases. Germline assignment: CDR1 LNHDA and CDR2 SQIVND (reference sequence). The DNA for the CDR3 is TGTGCCAGTAGTATTCGGCGGGAGGACCGTAGTAATGAGCAGTTCTTC. It specifies CASSIRREDRSNEQFF. Together with reference TRBV19 and TRBJ2-1, the CDR3 gives the full variable domain: DGGITQSPKYLFRKEGQNVTLSCEQNLNHDAMYWYRQDPGQGLRLIYYSQIVNDFQKGDIAEGYSVSREKKESFPLTVTSAQKNPTAFYLCASSIRREDRSNEQFFGPGTRLTVL.

V gene TRBV7-2 combines with J gene TRBJ2-1; 9 bases match TRBD1. CDR1 SGHTA and CDR2 FQGNSA come from the germline V gene. Germline trimming cut 1 base from V and 2 bases from J; bases unmatched to any gene: 3. CDR3 length: 16 residues. This chain's CDR3 is CASSLGGQGTYNEQFF. The CDR3 nucleotides are TGTGCCAGCAGCTTAGGAGGACAGGGGACCTACAATGAGCAGTTCTTC. Filled out from reference TRBV7-2 and TRBJ2-1, the complete variable domain reads GAGVSQSPSNKVTEKGKDVELRCDPISGHTALYWYRQSLGQGLEFLIYFQGNSAPDKSGLPSDRFSAERTGGSVSTLTIQRTQQEDSAVYLCASSLGGQGTYNEQFFGPGTRLTVL.

The chain couples TRBV5-5 to TRBJ1-2; no clear D gene. The V gene's germline CDR1 is SGHKS and CDR2 YYEKEE (reference sequence). The ends were cut back, 0 bases at V and 4 bases at J, with 13 bases in the middle. There are 15 residues in the CDR3. In DNA form, the CDR3 reads TGTGCCAGCAGCTTGGACCGAGAAGTCGGCTATGGCTACACCTTC. Protein sequence: CASSLDREVGYGYTF. Combining the CDR3 with reference TRBV5-5 and TRBJ1-2 gives the whole variable domain DAGVTQSPTHLIKTRGQQVTLRCSPISGHKSVSWYQQVLGQGPQFIFQYYEKEERGRGNFPDRFSARQFPNYSSELNVNALLLGDSALYLCASSLDREVGYGYTFGSGTRLTVV.

A word on this clone: One junction end disagrees with the germline gene, perhaps due to a read error. The V gene is TRBV2, the J gene TRBJ2-4; 9 bases agree with TRBD1. The CDR3 sequence is 14 residues long. In germline, CDR1 is SNHLY, CDR2 FYNNEI. DNA of the CDR3: TGTGCCAGCAGTCCATTGGACAGGGGAAACAGTCAGTACTTC. It is translated as CASSPLDRGNSQYF.

The chain recombines TRBV27 with TRBJ1-6; tentatively, D is TRBD1 (5 bases). Germline CDR1 MNHEY, CDR2 SMNVEV (reference sequence). The CDR3 has 16 amino acids. The V end lost 5 bases, the J end lost 8 bases, and 19 bases lay between the germline ends. CDR3 residues: CASSNLGGGWDSPLHF. The CDR3 DNA sequence: TGTGCCAGCAGTAATCTCGGGGGGGGATGGGATTCACCCCTCCACTTT.

The CDR3: CASSIQGALSYNEQFF. CDR3 in DNA: TGTGCCAGCTCAATTCAGGGGGCCCTCTCCTACAATGAGCAGTTCTTC. V is TRBV18 and J is TRBJ2-1, with TRBD1 identical over 8 bases. Germline V gene data show CDR1 as KGHSH and CDR2 as LQKENI. Unmatched junction bases numbered 6, after V lost 5 bases and J lost 0 bases. The CDR3 contains 16 residues. The variable domain in full, completed from reference TRBV18 and TRBJ2-1, reads NAGVMQNPRHLVRRRGQEARLRCSPMKGHSHVYWYRQLPEEGLKFMVYLQKENIIDESGMPKERFSAEFPKEGPSILRIQQVVRGDSAAYFCASSIQGALSYNEQFFGPGTRLTVL.

In its sample, this clone was seen once. The gene calls are TRBV25-1 and TRBJ2-7; a possible D gene is TRBD2 (6 bases). This CDR3 is 16 amino acids long. V lost 6 bases, J lost 0 bases, and 18 bases lay in between. Germline CDR1 MGHDK, CDR2 SYGVNS. The CDR3 spells CASRQGGTVNSYEQYF. CDR3 DNA: TGTGCCAGCAGGCAGGGCGGGACGGTTAACTCCTACGAGCAGTACTTC.

The gene calls are TRBV6-5 and TRBJ1-5; weak D call: TRBD1 (6 bases). Germline values: CDR1 MNHEY, CDR2 SVGAGI. The CDR3 is 13 residues long. Trimming took 6 bases from V and 7 from J, leaving 13 bases between them. CDR3 region: CASREQGRQPQHF. CDR3 coding DNA: TGTGCCAGCAGAGAACAGGGACGACAGCCCCAGCATTTT.

The chain has TRBV15 and TRBJ2-3; weak D call: TRBD2 (7 bases). The CDR3 covers 15 residues. Germline V gene sequence: CDR1 LNHNV, CDR2 YYDKDF (reference sequence). Trimming removed 3 bases from V and 3 bases from J, with 13 bases in between. CDR3 amino acids: CATSREGGGTDTQYF. CDR3 coding DNA: TGTGCCACCAGCAGGGAGGGAGGGGGAACAGATACGCAGTATTTT.

J is TRBJ2-7 and V is TRBV13, with D possibly TRBD2 on 6 matching bases. The V gene lost 5 bases and the J gene lost 6 bases, with 26 bases spanning the gap. Germline CDR1 PRHDT, CDR2 FYEKMQ (reference sequence). The CDR3 totals 17 residues. The CDR3: CASSPLTTPGTRGEQYF. The CDR3 DNA reads as TGTGCCAGCAGCCCCCTCACCACACCCGGGACTCGAGGCGAGCAGTACTTC.

The V gene is TRBV6-5, the J gene TRBJ2-5; 8 positions agree with TRBD2. V was clipped by 0 bases and J by 7 bases; unmatched bases: 10. The CDR3 loop spans 16 amino acids. CDR1 and CDR2 (germline): MNHEY, SVGAGI. The CDR3 DNA follows: TGTGCCAGCAGTTACTCCGCGGGGGGCCGTGCGGCGACCCAGTACTTC. Translating it yields CASSYSAGGRAATQYF.

The chain carries TRBV5-6 and TRBJ2-4, with 9 nucleotides matching TRBD1. Looked up from germline, CDR1 is SGHDT and CDR2 is YYEEEE. This CDR3 contains 19 residues. The V gene end was trimmed by 4 bases and the J gene end by 1 base; junction bases not matched to a gene: 15. The CDR3 DNA sequence: TGTGCCAGCAGCGGGAGGGGGACAGGGAACATGGCCGCCAAAAACATTCAGTACTTC. This sequence encodes CASSGRGTGNMAAKNIQYF. Full variable domain (rest looked up from reference TRBV5-6 and TRBJ2-4): DAGVTQSPTHLIKTRGQQVTLRCSPKSGHDTVSWYQQALGQGPQFIFQYYEEEERQRGNFPDRFSGHQFPNYSSELNVNALLLGDSALYLCASSGRGTGNMAAKNIQYFGAGTRLSVL.

This clone has more than one count but fewer than ten. The chain is built from TRBV4-1 and TRBJ2-5, with D tentatively TRBD2 (5 bases). V was cut by 1 base and J by 4 bases, with 13 bases left in between. Germline-derived CDR1 and CDR2 are MGHRA and YSYEKL. There are 15 residues in the CDR3. The CDR3: CASSQGALEGETQYF. As DNA, the CDR3 is TGCGCCAGCAGCCAAGGGGCCCTCGAGGGAGAGACCCAGTACTTC.

The chain carries TRBV5-5 and TRBJ1-3; TRBD1 agrees at 7 bases. Germline V gives CDR1 SGHKS, CDR2 YYEKEE (reference sequence). The CDR3 extends over 19 amino acids. J gave up 0 bases and V 2 bases, and 14 bases lay outside the gene matches. The CDR3: CASSFRDSLFFLSGNTIYF. The CDR3 DNA follows: TGTGCCAGCAGCTTCCGGGACAGCCTTTTTTTTCTCTCTGGAAACACCATATATTTT.

This rearrangement joins TRBV9 to TRBJ2-1; TRBD2 matches at 10 bases. This CDR3 is built from 15 residues. The V and J ends lost 4 bases and 3 bases, in that order; junction bases with no gene match: 4. Germline assignment: CDR1 SGDLS and CDR2 YYNGEE. CDR3 amino acids: CASSLASGSYNEQFF. CDR3 in DNA: TGTGCCAGCAGCCTTGCTAGCGGGAGCTACAATGAGCAGTTCTTC. Full variable domain (rest looked up from reference TRBV9 and TRBJ2-1): DSGVTQTPKHLITATGQRVTLRCSPRSGDLSVYWYQQSLDQGLQFLIQYYNGEERAKGNILERFSAQQFPDLHSELNLSSLELGDSALYFCASSLASGSYNEQFFGPGTRLTVL.

V is TRBV19 and J is TRBJ1-2; a possible D gene is TRBD1 (6 bases). Per the germline V gene, CDR1 is LNHDA and CDR2 is SQIVND (reference sequence). The CDR3 consists of 13 residues. V was pared by 6 bases and J by 4 bases, with 12 bases between. DNA for the CDR3: TGTGCCAGTAGCCCAACAGGGAGCTATGGCTACACCTTC. The encoded protein is CASSPTGSYGYTF. Looking up the rest from reference TRBV19 and TRBJ1-2 gives the full variable domain: DGGITQSPKYLFRKEGQNVTLSCEQNLNHDAMYWYRQDPGQGLRLIYYSQIVNDFQKGDIAEGYSVSREKKESFPLTVTSAQKNPTAFYLCASSPTGSYGYTFGSGTRLTVV.

CDR3 sequence (DNA): TGTGCCAGCAGGGGCGACAGGGGAGGGCAGTTCTTC. Encoded protein: CASRGDRGGQFF. The V gene is TRBV7-9, the J gene TRBJ2-1; 8 positions match TRBD1. Trimming took 6 bases from V and 12 from J; bases not matched to a gene: 7. This CDR3 has 12 residues. CDR1 is SEHNR and CDR2 is FQNEAQ in the germline V gene (reference sequence).

The chain uses TRBV7-9 and TRBJ2-7; TRBD2 matches 7 bases. CDR1 and CDR2 from the germline V gene are SEHNR and FQNEAQ (reference sequence). The CDR3 runs 12 residues. Trimming took 6 bases from V and 7 from J; bases not matched to a gene: 6. In nucleotides, the CDR3 is TGTGCCAGCAGGTCTCCCGGGGGGGAGCAGTACTTC. It is translated as CASRSPGGEQYF.

Notes on this clone: The junction departs from the called germline gene at one end, perhaps through a read error. The V and J genes are TRBV6-1 and TRBJ2-2; D may be TRBD2 (5 bases). Germline lookup yields CDR1 MNHNS and CDR2 SASEGT. The CDR3 consists of 14 residues. CDR3 bases: TGTGCCAGCAGTGAAGGTGATGACACCGGGGAGTTGTTTTTT. Amino acids: CASSEGDDTGELFF.

V and J are TRBV4-1 and TRBJ2-2; 10 bases align to TRBD2. V shed 2 bases and J 7 bases; nucleotides not matched to a gene: 4. This CDR3 has 15 amino acids. CDR1 MGHRA and CDR2 YSYEKL come from the germline V gene. CDR3 in DNA: TGCGCCAGCAGCCAAAAGCGGGGGGGCTACGGGGAGCTGTTTTTT. Protein: CASSQKRGGYGELFF.

This sequence joins TRBV5-6 and TRBJ1-6, with unresolved D. Germline CDR1 reads SGHDT; CDR2 reads YYEEEE. The V gene lost 3 bases and the J gene lost 6 bases, with 7 bases spanning the gap. The CDR3 runs to 13 residues. This CDR3 is CASSSILNSPLHF. In DNA, the CDR3 is TGTGCCAGCAGCTCTATCCTTAATTCACCCCTCCACTTT.

This sequence joins TRBV5-8 and TRBJ2-1; TRBD1 might be the D (5 bases). The CDR3 spans 16 residues. Germline lookup yields CDR1 SGHTS and CDR2 YDEGEE. Deletions cut 4 bases from V and 0 bases from J, with 14 bases between. CDR3 sequence (DNA): TGTGCCAGCAGCGTACCGACAGCTAGCTCCTACAATGAGCAGTTCTTC. Its translation is CASSVPTASSYNEQFF.